This T cell receptor (beta chain) was recorded in a study of T cell changes during pregnancy in multiple sclerosis (dated by TCRdb to the late 2010s). With respect to the entire study: The study examined how the T cell repertoire changed over the course of pregnancy in women with multiple sclerosis.

As concerns this clone: Its antigen specificity is not known. No base quality values were provided; no much bigger clone lies one nucleotide off.

Receptors were amplified or captured by the immunoSEQ multiplex PCR assay. What TCRdb holds here is the immuneACCESS table cut down to in-frame rearrangements. Part of the clones is not present; checked against another copy, under half of the missing clones reflect an unresolved V gene, and the others are unexplained. For this sample the table gives around 80,000 clones, of which about 91% were detected only once. 1.4% of the sample is held by the ten biggest clonotypes. This sequence originates from a female donor with multiple sclerosis, enrolled in a pregnancy study. This specimen was peripheral blood, taken before pregnancy.

The CDR3 reads as follows: CASSLVYYGYTF. Here is the DNA: TGTGCCAGCAGCTTAGTATACTATGGCTACACCTTC. The chain is encoded by TRBV7-2 joined to TRBJ1-2; no confident D gene assignment can be made. The junction carries 3 bases between V and J, which are trimmed by 1 base and 3 bases respectively. Taken from cysteine to phenylalanine, the CDR3 has 12 residues. The only DNA kept is the CDR3, 36 bases in frame from the first base. Based on the germline V gene, the CDR1 and CDR2 sequences are SGHTA and FQGNSA.